This T cell receptor beta chain was documented in a study of T-cell reconstitution after alpha-beta-depleted transplantation in children. The table lists this clonotype with many counts. CDR1 and CDR2 from the germline V gene are SGHRS and YFSETQ. The CDR3 extends over 15 amino acids. V lost 0 bases and J lost 5; bases outside the gene matches: 7. The library targeted TCRbeta and was prepared with unique molecular identifiers. TCRdb called the PCR reads again in MiXCR, with one record for every CDR3 protein. Counted here are a few hundred thousand distinct CDR3 sequences, roughly a tenth occurring once; the ten biggest clones make up nearly 5.5%.

The sequence was collected from a human donor who donated a stem cell graft to a child with acute myeloid leukemia. The specimen comprised PBMCs from the stem cell graft donor, sampled from the stem cell graft. The chain uses TRBV5-1 and TRBJ2-5; TRBD1 agrees at 7 bases. The CDR3 is CASSLESVGGETQYF. CDR3 DNA sequence: TGCGCCAGCAGCTTGGAGTCCGTAGGGGGCGAGACCCAGTACTTC.